This T cell receptor beta chain is from a study of T-cell memory formation after mild COVID-19 (dated by TCRdb to about 2021). Study-wide context: TCR sequence clusters from the two donors were found to be largely donor specific. In a couple of donors, T-cell clones that expanded and contracted after mild COVID-19 were tracked by sequencing TCRalpha and TCRbeta repertoires over time. Two young, previously healthy adult volunteers made up the cohort, one male and one female.

General conclusions and limits of the study: Only a couple of mild cases were covered in the study, and larger cohorts including severe cases with pre-infection samples were considered necessary. Whether the second-wave clones peaking on day 37 were SARS-CoV-2 specific was not confirmed. Some responding clones were detected in pre-infection memory, suggesting pre-existing cross-reactive memory T cells joined the SARS-CoV-2 response. Clones that contracted from day 15 to 85 showed balanced CD4/CD8 phenotypes, whereas a second wave of clones that expanded from day 15 to 37 leaned towards CD4+. Contracting CD4+ clones were found mainly in CM and EM memory subsets, while CD8+ clones were enriched in EMRA.

Ficoll-Paque density gradient centrifugation was used to isolate PBMCs. This clonotype was counted ten times or more. Which antigen it targets is not known. Base quality data are lacking; no much larger clone is found one base away. Trimmed from V: 3 bases; trimmed from J: 2 bases; junction bases lacking a gene match: 6. The CDR3, from cysteine to phenylalanine, totals 16 residues. Only the CDR3 portion is preserved as DNA: 48 bases, with reading frame beginning at the first base. The germline V gene yields MRHNA for CDR1 and SNTAGT for CDR2. Data came from an Illumina NovaSeq 6000. TCRalpha and TCRbeta cDNA libraries were built by 5'RACE with constant-segment primers, adding sample barcodes and unique molecular identifiers. Trizol reagent was used to extract RNA from every sample. Libraries were amplified in two PCR steps, with a second sample barcode and Illumina TruSeq adapters added in the second step. Sequencing of libraries was performed on an Illumina NovaSeq with 2 x 150 bp paired-end reads. Per the original workflow: Demultiplexing of reads and collapsing into UMI-guided consensus sequences were performed with migec v1.2.7. Using mixcr v2.1.11, the UMI consensuses were aligned to TRA and TRB V and J templates and assembled into clonotypes. A clonotype was counted as expanded or contracted only when both edgeR and NoisET called the clonotype significant, with the noise models trained on biological replicates. For edgeR calls, a false discovery rate-adjusted p below 0.01 and a log2 fold-change threshold of 1 were applied. As an exploratory analysis of dynamics, PCA with hierarchical clustering was applied to max-normalized trajectories of the 1000 most abundant clonotypes. The CD4 or CD8 phenotype of responding clones was assigned using the separately sequenced CD4+ and CD8+ repertoires. TCRdb passed the public sequencing reads through fastp at Q25 and MiXCR, retaining productive beta sequences. Every CDR3 protein is listed once, alongside the most common genes and DNA of its rows. The V and J calls and clone size come from TCRdb's table, not from the authors' own analysis. The sample table contains some 350,000 distinct CDR3 sequences; only one count was recorded for less than 20% of them. About 22% of the sample rests with the top ten.

The sequence was collected from a man aged 18-30 years who had mild COVID-19 (a few samples of this study predate the infection). The sample titles of this study are shuffled in the database, so cell type and time point are left out; the donor was told from shared clones. Sample: PBMCs or a T cell subset sorted from them (not recorded which). Rearrangement joined TRBV6-4 to TRBJ2-3; TRBD2 matches 9 bases in the middle. The DNA sequence is given as TGTGCCAGCAGTGAAAGAGCGGGGGGCCCCACAGATACGCAGTATTTT. Its coded protein is CASSERAGGPTDTQYF.